Below are 32 T cell receptor beta chains sequenced from a single sample in a study of cytomegalovirus exposure and HLA in healthy donors. The PCR contained 60 Vbeta and 13 Jbeta primers. Assay used: immunoSEQ multiplex PCR; TCRdb lists only in-frame clones, some missing. This repertoire includes about 130,000 clones. The sequenced sample was PBMCs. These receptors were collected from a man aged 35-49 years in good health and CMV-seronegative.

This sequence joins TRBV18 and TRBJ2-2, with TRBD1 matching 8 bases. This CDR3 has 17 residues. The V and J ends lost 4 bases and 4 bases, in that order; junction bases with no gene match: 11. Germline loops: CDR1 KGHSH, CDR2 LQKENI. This CDR3 is CASSLSGQVEGTGELFF. Written as DNA, the CDR3 is TGTGCCAGCTCACTATCGGGACAGGTCGAGGGCACCGGGGAGCTGTTTTTT. The full variable domain, with the rest looked up from reference TRBV18 and TRBJ2-2, is NAGVMQNPRHLVRRRGQEARLRCSPMKGHSHVYWYRQLPEEGLKFMVYLQKENIIDESGMPKERFSAEFPKEGPSILRIQQVVRGDSAAYFCASSLSGQVEGTGELFFGEGSRLTVL.

The V and J genes are TRBV19 and TRBJ2-6; D uncertain. This CDR3 has 15 amino acids. Trimming pared 3 bases from V and 2 bases from J, leaving 8 bases between. The germline CDR1 and CDR2 sequences are LNHDA and SQIVND (reference sequence). In DNA form, the CDR3 reads TGTGCCAGTAGTATTTTTGCGGCTGGGGCCAACGTCCTGACTTTC. This codes for CASSIFAAGANVLTF.

Turning to this clone: One junction end disagrees with the germline gene, perhaps due to a read error. The chain employs TRBV5-4 and TRBJ2-3, with 8 bases identical to TRBD1. Germline V gene lookup returns CDR1 SGHNT and CDR2 YYREEE (reference sequence). This CDR3 comprises 14 residues. CDR3 protein: CASSLEAGTGQWNF. For the CDR3, the DNA is TGTGCCAGCAGCTTGGAAGCCGGGACAGGCCAGTGGAATTTT.

This chain uses TRBV30 with TRBJ2-5; D call uncertain. From germline, CDR1 is GTSNPN and CDR2 SVGIG (reference sequence). The germline V and J ends were trimmed by 5 bases and 1 base, with 8 bases remaining between them. This CDR3 contains 12 residues. CDR3 nucleotide sequence: TGTGCCTGGGCTAGAACCCAAGAGACCCAGTACTTC. It specifies CAWARTQETQYF.

As concerns this clone: The same CDR3 arises from other DNA sequences in this sample as well. The rearrangement joins TRBV7-9 to TRBJ2-7; TRBD1 is a possible D gene (6 bases). The CDR3 length is 14 residues. V was pared by 3 bases and J by 0 bases, with 9 bases between. Germline values: CDR1 SEHNR, CDR2 FQNEAQ (reference sequence). CDR3 loop: CASSFRGGSYEQYF. CDR3 nucleotide sequence: TGTGCCAGCAGCTTTAGAGGGGGCTCCTACGAGCAGTACTTC.

The V call is TRBV18, the J call TRBJ1-5; TRBD1 matches 7 bases. J gave up 1 base and V 2 bases, and 2 bases lay outside the gene matches. This CDR3 is built from 15 residues. Germline lookup yields CDR1 KGHSH and CDR2 LQKENI. In DNA form, the CDR3 reads TGTGCCAGCTCACCAACGACAGGGAGCAATCAGCCCCAGCATTTT. It yields the protein CASSPTTGSNQPQHF.

The rearrangement links TRBV27 to TRBJ1-1; 8 bases fit TRBD1. V trimming: 5 bases; J trimming: 5 bases; junction bases outside the gene matches: 10. The CDR3 extends over 15 amino acids. Germline V gene data show CDR1 as MNHEY and CDR2 as SMNVEV (reference sequence). The CDR3 DNA reads TGTGCCAGCAGTCCTCAACGCGGGACAGGAACTGAAGCTTTCTTT. Translation gives CASSPQRGTGTEAFF.

The genes are TRBV6-5 and TRBJ1-1; a possible D gene is TRBD1 (5 bases). There are 13 residues in the CDR3. Per the germline V gene, CDR1 is MNHEY and CDR2 is SVGAGI. Deletions cut 8 bases from V and 5 bases from J, with 15 bases between. Written as DNA, the CDR3 is TGTGCCAGCGGGAGGGGATCCCAGACTGAAGCTTTCTTT. Residues: CASGRGSQTEAFF.

The rearrangement links TRBV7-9 to TRBJ1-1, with a weak D call TRBD1 (6 bases). The CDR3 sequence is 18 residues long. V shed 4 bases and J shed 3 bases, with 24 bases lying between them. CDR1 is SEHNR and CDR2 is FQNEAQ in the germline V gene (reference sequence). The CDR3 loop reads CASSYLGRGVKWYTEAFF. The CDR3 DNA reads TGTGCCAGCAGCTACCTTGGCAGGGGAGTCAAGTGGTACACTGAAGCTTTCTTT.

CDR3: CASSLAGVVDTQYF. The CDR3 DNA reads as TGCGCCAGCAGCTTAGCGGGAGTGGTAGATACGCAGTATTTT. The chain has TRBV5-1 and TRBJ2-3, with TRBD2 matching over 8 bases. Germline V lookup: CDR1 SGHRS, CDR2 YFSETQ. V was clipped by 2 bases and J by 5 bases; unmatched bases: 4. CDR3 length equals 14 residues.

The genes are TRBV27 and TRBJ2-2; the match to TRBD2 covers 10 bases. Germline assignment: CDR1 MNHEY and CDR2 SMNVEV (reference sequence). The V gene end was trimmed by 4 bases and the J gene end by 2 bases; junction bases not matched to a gene: 7. The CDR3 runs 17 residues. The CDR3 nucleotides are TGTGCCAGCAGTTCCTCCACTAGCGGGATAAACACCGGGGAGCTGTTTTTT. Amino acid sequence: CASSSSTSGINTGELFF.

The chain is built from TRBV7-2 and TRBJ1-1; tentatively, D is TRBD1 (5 bases). V was shortened by 2 bases and J by 4 bases, with 14 bases between the two germline ends. CDR3 length equals 15 residues. Germline V gene lookup returns CDR1 SGHTA and CDR2 FQGNSA. The CDR3, as DNA: TGTGCCAGCAGCTTAATCGGGGGGAAACGCACTGAAGCTTTCTTT. This gives the protein CASSLIGGKRTEAFF.

The chain couples TRBV2 to TRBJ1-5, with 9 bases fitting TRBD1. J gave up 5 bases and V 6 bases, and 8 bases lay outside the gene matches. The CDR3 sequence is 15 residues long. Per germline, CDR1 SNHLY and CDR2 FYNNEI. The DNA of the CDR3 is TGTGCCAGCAGAGCGCACAGGGGGCGGCATCAGCCCCAGCATTTT. This gives the protein CASRAHRGRHQPQHF. The variable domain in full, with the rest retrieved from reference TRBV2 and TRBJ1-5, is EPEVTQTPSHQVTQMGQEVILRCVPISNHLYFYWYRQILGQKVEFLVSFYNNEISEKSEIFDDQFSVERPDGSNFTLKIRSTKLEDSAMYFCASRAHRGRHQPQHFGDGTRLSIL.

This chain connects TRBV5-1 to TRBJ2-1, with 7 nucleotides matching TRBD2. CDR1 is SGHRS, CDR2 YFSETQ, per germline. This CDR3 contains 15 residues. The V and J ends lost 6 bases and 2 bases, in that order; junction bases with no gene match: 8. In nucleotides, the CDR3 is TGCGCCAGCACCCAGTCCGGGACTACCTACAATGAGCAGTTCTTC. It codes for CASTQSGTTYNEQFF.

Here the CDR3 reads CASSQDGLDYNEQFF. The CDR3 nucleotides read TGCGCCAGCAGCCAAGATGGCCTAGACTACAATGAGCAGTTCTTC. This sequence joins TRBV4-1 and TRBJ2-1; D gene unclear. Looked up from germline, CDR1 is MGHRA and CDR2 is YSYEKL. The length of the CDR3 is 15 residues. The V gene lost 0 bases and the J gene lost 3 bases, with 9 bases spanning the gap.

The V gene is TRBV6-6, the J gene TRBJ1-4, with 8 nucleotides matching TRBD1. This CDR3 spans 13 amino acids. Trimming at V came to 11 bases and at J to 5 bases, leaving 7 bases not matched to a gene. Germline CDR1 is MNHNY and CDR2 is SVGAGI (reference sequence). The CDR3 is CASSDRENEKLFF. Here the CDR3 DNA reads TGTGCCTCCTCGGACAGGGAAAATGAAAAACTGTTTTTT.

The rearrangement uses TRBV7-6 and TRBJ2-7; 12 bases are a match to TRBD2. This CDR3 spans 15 amino acids. CDR1 SGHVS and CDR2 FNYEAQ come from the germline V gene. V trimming: 5 bases; J trimming: 7 bases; junction bases outside the gene matches: 9. The CDR3 loop is CASSPRLAGEGEQYF. CDR3 sequence (DNA): TGTGCCAGCAGCCCTAGACTAGCGGGAGAGGGGGAGCAGTACTTC.

The chain is built from TRBV7-3 and TRBJ2-2, with a possible D match to TRBD1 (6 bases). V dropped 5 bases and J dropped 3 bases, with 13 bases sitting between them. The CDR3 has 15 residues. Germline CDR1 is SGHTA and CDR2 is FQGTGA. DNA of the CDR3: TGTGCCAGCAGCAGAGACAGGTCGGACACCGGGGAGCTGTTTTTT. This gives the protein CASSRDRSDTGELFF.

The chain employs TRBV5-4 and TRBJ2-3, with 12 bases lining up with TRBD2. Germline CDR1 and CDR2: SGHNT and YYREEE (reference sequence). V shed 5 bases, J shed 4 bases, and the junction held 8 bases outside the gene matches. The CDR3 totals 16 residues. In DNA form, the CDR3 reads TGTGCCAGCAGTTACGCTAGCGGGAGGGGCCCAGATACGCAGTATTTT. Protein: CASSYASGRGPDTQYF.

The genes are TRBV6-5 and TRBJ1-4, with TRBD1 matching over 8 bases. CDR1 is MNHEY, CDR2 SVGAGI, per germline. The CDR3 loop spans 12 amino acids. V trimming: 8 bases; J trimming: 6 bases; junction bases outside the gene matches: 2. The CDR3 nucleotides read TGTGCCAGCTCAGGGGGCGATGAAAAACTGTTTTTT. This encodes CASSGGDEKLFF.

This chain uses TRBV18 with TRBJ2-5; 9 bases are shared with TRBD1. The junction had 12 bases not matched to a gene; V was cut back by 5 bases and J by 5 bases. CDR1 is KGHSH, CDR2 LQKENI, per germline. CDR3 size: 16 residues. This CDR3 reads CASSTFHGTGQETQYF. The CDR3 region has the DNA TGTGCCAGCTCAACTTTCCATGGGACAGGGCAGGAGACCCAGTACTTC.

V usage is TRBV28 and J usage is TRBJ1-2; no clear D gene. Trimming stripped 3 bases from V and 7 bases from J, with 12 bases between. The V gene's germline CDR1 is MDHEN and CDR2 SYDVKM. This CDR3 region has 13 residues. Here the CDR3 DNA reads TGTGCCAGCAGTTTGGCTCCCTCCAGTGGCTACACCTTC. This sequence encodes CASSLAPSSGYTF.

The chain joins TRBV30 to TRBJ2-1; 15 nucleotides line up with TRBD2. The CDR3 has 16 amino acids. V dropped 3 bases and J dropped 6; count of bases not matched to a gene: 6. The V gene's germline CDR1 is GTSNPN and CDR2 SVGIG (reference sequence). The CDR3 nucleotides read TGTGCCTGGAGCCAAGGGACTAGCGGGAGGACCAATGAGCAGTTCTTC. This sequence encodes CAWSQGTSGRTNEQFF.

V usage is TRBV2 and J usage is TRBJ2-1, with 8 bases matching TRBD1. Per the germline V gene, CDR1 is SNHLY and CDR2 is FYNNEI. V trimming: 2 bases; J trimming: 4 bases; junction bases outside the gene matches: 10. There are 17 residues in the CDR3. The CDR3 DNA is TGTGCCAGCAGTGAAAGGACAGGGAATCCCGTTTACAATGAGCAGTTCTTC. Residues: CASSERTGNPVYNEQFF. The full variable domain, in which reference TRBV2 and TRBJ2-1 provide the parts outside the CDR3, is EPEVTQTPSHQVTQMGQEVILRCVPISNHLYFYWYRQILGQKVEFLVSFYNNEISEKSEIFDDQFSVERPDGSNFTLKIRSTKLEDSAMYFCASSERTGNPVYNEQFFGPGTRLTVL.

The chain joins TRBV6-6 to TRBJ1-5; no clear D gene. The CDR3 consists of 16 residues. V was clipped by 3 bases and J by 0 bases, with 12 bases between them. Germline V gives CDR1 MNHNY, CDR2 SVGAGI (reference sequence). CDR3 residues: CASSYGGQDSNQPQHF. The CDR3 DNA is TGTGCCAGCAGTTATGGTGGTCAGGATAGCAATCAGCCCCAGCATTTT.

V usage is TRBV11-3 and J usage is TRBJ2-5, with D unresolved. Germline lookup yields CDR1 SGHNT and CDR2 YENEEA. V was shortened by 2 bases and J by 3 bases, with 10 bases between the two germline ends. The CDR3 runs 14 residues. CDR3 loop: CASSLYYSKETQYF. CDR3 DNA sequence: TGTGCCAGCAGCTTATACTATTCCAAAGAGACCCAGTACTTC.

The chain joins TRBV5-5 to TRBJ2-1; no reliable D call. V was shortened by 2 bases and J by 4 bases, with 16 bases between the two germline ends. The germline gives CDR1 SGHKS, CDR2 YYEKEE (reference sequence). The CDR3 is 16 amino acids. CDR3 nucleotides: TGTGCCAGCAGCTTACGGCGATCGAACAGATACAATGAGCAGTTCTTC. The encoded protein is CASSLRRSNRYNEQFF.

V usage is TRBV7-9 and J usage is TRBJ1-1; D call uncertain. The CDR3 runs 14 residues. The germline V gene encodes CDR1 SEHNR and CDR2 FQNEAQ (reference sequence). V was shortened by 3 bases and J by 5 bases, with 13 bases between the two germline ends. CDR3 sequence: CASSFGGLRTEAFF. CDR3 sequence (DNA): TGTGCCAGCAGCTTCGGCGGGCTGAGAACTGAAGCTTTCTTT.

The V gene is TRBV10-2, the J gene TRBJ2-3; maybe TRBD2 (6 bases). Germline CDR1 WSHSY, CDR2 SAAADI. The CDR3 consists of 16 residues. Trimming left V 10 bases short and J 7 bases short, with 27 bases between. CDR3 in DNA: TGCGCCACCCAGACCCCGGCCGGGAGTGAGCATTATACGCAGTATTTT. This sequence encodes CATQTPAGSEHYTQYF.

The V call is TRBV6-4, the J call TRBJ2-5; 8 positions agree with TRBD2. The germline V gene has CDR1 MRHNA and CDR2 SNTAGT. Losses at the gene ends were 2 bases for V and 1 base for J; bases not matched to a gene: 18. The CDR3 loop spans 20 amino acids. The CDR3 protein is CASSDPSSGERELVQETQYF. DNA of the CDR3: TGTGCCAGCAGTGACCCCTCCTCTGGGGAGCGGGAGTTGGTCCAAGAGACCCAGTACTTC.

CDR3 amino acids: CASSFPAGGNNEQFF. Written as DNA, the CDR3 is TGCGCCAGCAGCTTCCCAGCGGGAGGCAACAATGAGCAGTTCTTC. J is TRBJ2-1 and V is TRBV5-1; 9 bases fit TRBD2. In germline, CDR1 is SGHRS, CDR2 YFSETQ. V dropped 2 bases and J dropped 5; count of bases not matched to a gene: 5. CDR3 length: 15 residues.

Here the CDR3 reads CASSLGSSGNEQFF. CDR3 nucleotides: TGCGCCAGCAGCCTCGGGAGTTCGGGCAATGAGCAGTTCTTC. The chain has TRBV5-1 and TRBJ2-1, with D maybe TRBD2 (6 bases). This CDR3 is built from 14 residues. Trimming removed 4 bases from V and 6 bases from J, with 14 bases in between. The germline V gene has CDR1 SGHRS and CDR2 YFSETQ.